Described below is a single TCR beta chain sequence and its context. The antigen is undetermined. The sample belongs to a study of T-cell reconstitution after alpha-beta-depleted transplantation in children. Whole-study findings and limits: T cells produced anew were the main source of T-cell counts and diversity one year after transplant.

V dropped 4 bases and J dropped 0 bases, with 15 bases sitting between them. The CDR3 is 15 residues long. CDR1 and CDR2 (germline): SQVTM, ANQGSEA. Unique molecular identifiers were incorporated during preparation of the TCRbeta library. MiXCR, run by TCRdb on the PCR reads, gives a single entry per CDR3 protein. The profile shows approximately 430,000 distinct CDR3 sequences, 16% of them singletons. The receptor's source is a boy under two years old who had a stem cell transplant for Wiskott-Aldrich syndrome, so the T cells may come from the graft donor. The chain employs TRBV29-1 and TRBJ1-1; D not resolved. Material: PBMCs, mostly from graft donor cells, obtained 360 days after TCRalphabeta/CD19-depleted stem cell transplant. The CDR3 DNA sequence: TGCAGCGTTGTGCTGTATATGAGGATGAACACTGAAGCTTTCTTT. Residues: CSVVLYMRMNTEAFF.